These T cell receptor beta chains were read from a single sample in a study of beta chain features in type 1 diabetes. Clones were sequenced by immunoSEQ multiplex PCR, and TCRdb holds only the in-frame ones, with some missing. Of roughly 240,000 clones in the sample, approximately 14% were seen once. The material sequenced was naive CD4+ T cells from blood. Receptors were obtained from a woman between 40 and 55 years old in good health. The CDR3 runs from the conserved cysteine through the conserved F or W. Each record gives: J gene, D gene, clone size, V gene, CDR3 DNA, CDR3 protein. The D gene is left open where the match is weak. Part of the rows lack a size; the others show once, few, many or a class for expanded clones.

>TRBJ1-2|TRBD1|few|TRBV5-1
TGCGCCAGCAGCCATCAGGACAGGGGAGTGAATGGCTACACCTTC
CASSHQDRGVNGYTF
>TRBJ1-2|TRBD1|NA|TRBV6-5
TGTGCCAGCTGTGAACAGGGGAACTATGGCTACACCTTC
CASCEQGNYGYTF
>TRBJ1-2|NA|few|TRBV29-1
TGCAGCGTCAGGGACACTAACTATGGCTACACCTTC
CSVRDTNYGYTF
>TRBJ2-3|NA|NA|TRBV27
TGTGCCAGCAGCCCGGGACTCCGCTTGGGCGATACAGATACGCAGTATTTT
CASSPGLRLGDTDTQYF
>TRBJ2-3|NA|few|TRBV2
TGTGCCAGCAGTGATCTAGCGCCCACAGATACGCAGTATTTT
CASSDLAPTDTQYF
>TRBJ2-6|TRBD2|few|TRBV7-2
TGTGCCAGCAGCTTCGAACTAGCGGGGGCGGGGGGGGCCAACGTCCTGACTTTC
CASSFELAGAGGANVLTF
>TRBJ2-2|TRBD2|NA|TRBV4-2
TGTGCCAGCAGCCAAGATCTGACTAGCGGGGGGACGAACACCGGGGAGCTGTTTTTT
CASSQDLTSGGTNTGELFF
>TRBJ1-1|TRBD1|NA|TRBV2
TGTGCCAGCGGACAAGGGGGACAGGAAGGGACTGAAGCTTTCTTT
CASGQGGQEGTEAFF
>TRBJ2-7|TRBD1|NA|TRBV29-1
TGCAGCGTTGATGTCCGGGGACAGGGAGGCCCCTACGAGCAGTACTTC
CSVDVRGQGGPYEQYF
>TRBJ2-3|NA|few|TRBV29-1
TGCAGCGTTGGGGGGGGCAGGGGGCAGACAGATACGCAGTATTTT
CSVGGGRGQTDTQYF
>TRBJ1-2|TRBD1|NA|TRBV29-1
TGCAGCGTTCGACAGGGGGATGGCTACACCTTC
CSVRQGDGYTF
>TRBJ1-2|NA|NA|TRBV4-1
TGCGCCAGCAGCCTTCAGGCCGCAGGGGACTATGGCTACACCTTC
CASSLQAAGDYGYTF
>TRBJ1-2|NA|few|TRBV18
TGTGCCAGCTCACCACCTTCAGGGGACTATGGCTACACCTTC
CASSPPSGDYGYTF
>TRBJ2-2|TRBD1|few|TRBV6-6
TGTGCCAGCAGTTACTCGGGACAGGGTACCGGGGAGCTGTTTTTT
CASSYSGQGTGELFF
>TRBJ2-3|NA|few|TRBV5-1
TGCGCCTGGGGGCGCGCAGATACGCAGTATTTT
CAWGRADTQYF
>TRBJ1-5|NA|NA|TRBV18
TGTGCCAGCTCACTACAGCTGGATCAGCCCCAGCATTTT
CASSLQLDQPQHF